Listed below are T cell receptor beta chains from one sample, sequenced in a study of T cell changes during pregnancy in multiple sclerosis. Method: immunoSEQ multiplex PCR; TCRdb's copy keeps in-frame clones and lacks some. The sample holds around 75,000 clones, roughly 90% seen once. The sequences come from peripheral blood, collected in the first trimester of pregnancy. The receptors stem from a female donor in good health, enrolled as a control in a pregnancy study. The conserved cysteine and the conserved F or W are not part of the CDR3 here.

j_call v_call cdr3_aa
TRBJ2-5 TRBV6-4 ASSRDRGQETQY
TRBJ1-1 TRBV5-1 ASSLGFRGPDTEAF
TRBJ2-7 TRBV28 ASRDSGTGTYEQY
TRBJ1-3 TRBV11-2 ASSTSGNTIY
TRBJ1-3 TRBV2 ASTSGGLVGNTIY
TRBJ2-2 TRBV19 ASRTSGTSLDTGELF
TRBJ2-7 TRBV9 ASSLRTGELAEQY
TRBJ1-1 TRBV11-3 ASSQGQGNTEAF
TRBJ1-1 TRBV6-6 ASTLNTEAF
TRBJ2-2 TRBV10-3 AIGTGNTGELF
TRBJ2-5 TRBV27 ASRGNQGAGETQY
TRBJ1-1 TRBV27 ASSNAGSEAF
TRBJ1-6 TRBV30 AWAGRRNSPLH
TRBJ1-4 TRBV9 ASSEPHSEKLF
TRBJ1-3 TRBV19 ASRLVNTPGNTIY
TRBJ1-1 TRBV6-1 ASCRGTGRTEAF
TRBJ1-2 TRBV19 ASSPLQYMGYT
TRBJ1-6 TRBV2 ASSGQGESPLH
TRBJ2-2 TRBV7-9 ASSLLPSGELF
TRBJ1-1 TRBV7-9 ASSKNQGARTEAF
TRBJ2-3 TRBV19 ASGTSGRADTQY
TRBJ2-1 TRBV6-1 ASRLAASYNEQF
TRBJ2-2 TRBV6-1 ASTGRGGATGELF
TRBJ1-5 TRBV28 ASRGEGYGNQPQH
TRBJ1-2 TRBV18 ASSPRPGRSNYGYT
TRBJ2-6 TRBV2 ASSNSAPGANVLT
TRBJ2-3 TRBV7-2 ASSLASTSGGTDTQY
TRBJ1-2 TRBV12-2 ASRFSRQGILGYT
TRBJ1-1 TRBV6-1 ASSPRTGYDEAF
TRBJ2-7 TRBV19 ASSIRGTSYEQY
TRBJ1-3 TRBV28 ASIEDRRAGNTIY
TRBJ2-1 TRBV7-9 ASSLWGTSVYNEQF
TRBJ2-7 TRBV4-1 ASSRDSGGLSYEQY
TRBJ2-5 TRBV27 ASSRQGQETQY
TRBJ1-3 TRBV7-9 ASSPQGGSGNTIY
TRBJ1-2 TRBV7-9 ASSSSGGASYGYT
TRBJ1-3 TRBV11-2 ASSLDRNSGNTIY
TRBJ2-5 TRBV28 ASSPTGVAEETQY
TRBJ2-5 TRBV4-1 ASSQDRGRGETQY
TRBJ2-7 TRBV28 ASSLQGSYEQY